The next 32 T cell receptor beta chains were all read from a single sample in a study of T cell changes during pregnancy in multiple sclerosis. The data were produced by immunoSEQ multiplex PCR, yet TCRdb's version contains in-frame clones alone and is incomplete. There are around 78,000 clones in the sample; 90% to 95% occur only once, and around 2.3% lies in the top ten. The source material was peripheral blood, sampled in the second trimester of pregnancy. The receptors were sampled from a female donor with multiple sclerosis, enrolled in a pregnancy study.

J is TRBJ1-6 and V is TRBV20-1; tentative D call: TRBD1 (6 bases). V was trimmed by 4 bases and J by 16 bases, leaving 14 bases between them. The germline V gene has CDR1 DFQATT and CDR2 SNEGSKA (reference sequence). The CDR3 totals 11 residues. This CDR3 is CSAKSGQSLHF. Written as DNA, the CDR3 is TGCAGTGCTAAATCTGGACAGTCGCTCCACTTT.

CDR3 sequence (DNA): TGTGCCAGCAGCACTAGCGGGAGACCCTACGAGCAGTACTTC. This gives the protein CASSTSGRPYEQYF. The chain joins TRBV9 to TRBJ2-7, with TRBD2 identical over 11 bases. CDR3 length: 14 amino acids. Germline loops: CDR1 SGDLS, CDR2 YYNGEE. After removal of 4 bases from V and 2 bases from J, the junction contained 2 bases not matched to a gene.

The rearrangement links TRBV2 to TRBJ1-2; possibly TRBD1 for D (5 bases). From germline, CDR1 is SNHLY and CDR2 FYNNEI. V lost 4 bases and J lost 12, with 9 bases in between. The length of the CDR3 is 10 residues. In nucleotides, the CDR3 is TGTGCCAGCAGTGGGGGGGGGAACACCTTC. As protein: CASSGGGNTF.

This chain uses TRBV6-1 with TRBJ2-3, with 10 positions matching TRBD2. This CDR3 comprises 16 residues. Trimming at V came to 4 bases and at J to 5 bases, leaving 9 bases not matched to a gene. Per the germline V gene, CDR1 is MNHNS and CDR2 is SASEGT. This chain's CDR3 is CASSGTLAGVVDTQYF. As DNA, the CDR3 is TGTGCCAGCAGTGGAACTCTAGCGGGGGTGGTAGATACGCAGTATTTT.

The CDR3 bases are TGTGCCAGCCGGACAGGGGGCACAGATACGCAGTATTTT. Residues: CASRTGGTDTQYF. V is TRBV19 and J is TRBJ2-3, with 9 bases aligning to TRBD1. The CDR3 covers 13 residues. V shed 9 bases and J 1 base; nucleotides not matched to a gene: 2. Germline V gene data show CDR1 as LNHDA and CDR2 as SQIVND (reference sequence).

The rearrangement uses TRBV7-8 and TRBJ2-2; perhaps TRBD2 as D (6 bases). Trimming pared 7 bases from V and 3 bases from J, leaving 18 bases between. Germline CDR1 and CDR2: SGHVS and FQNEAQ. The CDR3 is made up of 16 amino acids. The DNA of the CDR3 is TGTGCCAGCACTTCAGTTGGTTGGGAGGACACCGGGGAGCTGTTTTTT. It yields the protein CASTSVGWEDTGELFF.

The genes are TRBV2 and TRBJ2-1; 15 positions agree with TRBD2. V lost 10 bases and J lost 9; bases outside the gene matches: 10. Germline-derived CDR1 and CDR2 are SNHLY and FYNNEI. The CDR3 is made up of 15 amino acids. The CDR3 sequence: CATHLGLAGGSEQFF. The CDR3 DNA is TGTGCCACCCACTTGGGACTAGCGGGGGGTAGTGAGCAGTTCTTC.

J is TRBJ2-7 and V is TRBV6-5, with a possible D match to TRBD2 (5 bases). This CDR3 is built from 14 residues. Germline CDR1 and CDR2: MNHEY and SVGAGI. V was trimmed by 2 bases and J by 3 bases, leaving 11 bases between them. CDR3 DNA: TGTGCCAGCAGTTACGGGCATAGCGTCTACGAGCAGTACTTC. Protein product: CASSYGHSVYEQYF.

The chain has TRBV9 and TRBJ2-2, with 15 bases that match TRBD2. The CDR3 consists of 20 residues. CDR1 is SGDLS, CDR2 YYNGEE, per germline. Losses at the gene ends were 4 bases for V and 3 bases for J; bases not matched to a gene: 13. This CDR3 is CASSLRWTSGRAYDTGELFF. CDR3 DNA: TGTGCCAGCAGCCTCCGTTGGACTAGCGGGAGGGCGTATGACACCGGGGAGCTGTTTTTT.

The chain employs TRBV18 and TRBJ2-2; possibly TRBD1 for D (6 bases). V lost 3 bases and J lost 7, with 6 bases in between. CDR1 and CDR2 (germline): KGHSH, LQKENI. CDR3 length: 12 residues. The CDR3 here is CASSPTGGELFF. The CDR3 DNA follows: TGTGCCAGCTCACCGACAGGCGGGGAGCTGTTTTTT.

This rearrangement joins TRBV27 to TRBJ1-1, with D unclear. The V end lost 5 bases, the J end lost 0 bases, and 7 bases lay between the germline ends. There are 13 residues in the CDR3. Germline V gene lookup returns CDR1 MNHEY and CDR2 SMNVEV (reference sequence). This CDR3 reads CASSPLLNTEAFF. As DNA, the CDR3 is TGTGCCAGCAGTCCCCTGTTGAACACTGAAGCTTTCTTT.

The chain recombines TRBV5-1 with TRBJ1-1; D is undetermined. This CDR3 contains 14 residues. The V and J ends lost 5 bases and 3 bases respectively, with 14 bases between them. Germline V gives CDR1 SGHRS, CDR2 YFSETQ. DNA for the CDR3: TGCGCCAGCAGTCTACAGTGGCCGGACACTGAAGCTTTCTTT. This sequence encodes CASSLQWPDTEAFF.

The rearrangement links TRBV2 to TRBJ2-3, with unresolved D. V was shortened by 3 bases and J by 2 bases, with 12 bases between the two germline ends. CDR1 and CDR2 (germline): SNHLY, FYNNEI. The CDR3 sequence is 15 residues long. The CDR3 coding sequence is TGTGCCAGCAGTGAGGGCCTTCGTCCCACAGATACGCAGTATTTT. Amino acids: CASSEGLRPTDTQYF.

CDR3 DNA: TGTGCCAGCAGCCAAGGCCGGAGGAAAGGGGGATTCTCTGGGGCCAACGTCCTGACTTTC. Its protein product is CASSQGRRKGGFSGANVLTF. V is TRBV4-2 and J is TRBJ2-6; a weak D match, TRBD1 (6 bases). This CDR3 comprises 20 residues. Trimming removed 1 base at V and 0 bases at J, with 19 bases between. In germline, CDR1 is LGHNA, CDR2 YNFKEQ.

This chain connects TRBV19 to TRBJ2-1; 7 bases match TRBD2. Trimming cost V 4 bases and J 4 bases; bases outside gene matches: 7. From germline, CDR1 is LNHDA and CDR2 SQIVND (reference sequence). The CDR3 is made up of 15 amino acids. CDR3 sequence reads: CASSKTGGQYNEQFF. CDR3 nucleotides: TGTGCCAGTAGTAAAACGGGGGGTCAGTACAATGAGCAGTTCTTC.

This chain links TRBV9 with TRBJ2-5, with 11 nucleotides matching TRBD2. V lost 0 bases to trimming and J lost 4 bases; unmatched junction nucleotides: 5. CDR1 and CDR2 (germline): SGDLS, YYNGEE. The CDR3 is 16 residues long. As DNA, the CDR3 is TGTGCCAGCAGCGTAGGGCTAGCGGGGGGACGAGAGACCCAGTACTTC. Translation: CASSVGLAGGRETQYF. The full variable domain, with the rest looked up from reference TRBV9 and TRBJ2-5, is DSGVTQTPKHLITATGQRVTLRCSPRSGDLSVYWYQQSLDQGLQFLIQYYNGEERAKGNILERFSAQQFPDLHSELNLSSLELGDSALYFCASSVGLAGGRETQYFGPGTRLLVL.

The chain recombines TRBV18 with TRBJ2-5; D not resolved. CDR1 and CDR2 (germline): KGHSH, LQKENI. Trimming left V 5 bases short and J 2 bases short, with 3 bases between. The CDR3 is 11 residues long. As DNA, the CDR3 is TGTGCCAGCTCAACTCAAGAGACCCAGTACTTC. It yields the protein CASSTQETQYF.

This chain joins TRBV2 and TRBJ2-5; TRBD1 might be the D (6 bases). V dropped 6 bases and J dropped 9 bases, with 20 bases sitting between them. Germline CDR1 and CDR2: SNHLY and FYNNEI. This CDR3 is 14 amino acids long. The CDR3, as DNA: TGTGCCAGCAGGCGGCGACAGGACGTCTCTTCCCAGTACTTC. The encoded protein is CASRRRQDVSSQYF.

The V and J genes are TRBV25-1 and TRBJ2-7, with D perhaps matching TRBD1 (5 bases). The V end was cut by 3 bases, the J end by 3 bases, with 9 bases between. CDR3 length equals 13 residues. CDR1 is MGHDK, CDR2 SYGVNS, per germline. This chain's CDR3 is CASSEITGYEQYF. CDR3 DNA: TGTGCCAGCAGTGAGATAACAGGCTACGAGCAGTACTTC.

DNA of the CDR3: TGTGCCAGCAGCCTCACGCCCGGACAGGGTACCGACGGGGGCTACACCTTC. It specifies CASSLTPGQGTDGGYTF. The rearrangement uses TRBV7-8 and TRBJ1-2; 8 positions agree with TRBD1. V shed 5 bases, J shed 8 bases, and the junction held 19 bases outside the gene matches. Per the germline V gene, CDR1 is SGHVS and CDR2 is FQNEAQ. This CDR3 has 17 amino acids.

This chain joins TRBV6-4 and TRBJ2-2, with 8 bases aligning to TRBD1. V dropped 1 base and J dropped 8; count of bases not matched to a gene: 0. The germline CDR1 and CDR2 sequences are MRHNA and SNTAGT. CDR3 size: 13 residues. The CDR3 loop is CASSDWDRGELFF. The CDR3 nucleotides read TGTGCCAGCAGTGACTGGGACAGGGGGGAGCTGTTTTTT.

For this clone: The germline gene is not matched at one end of the junction; a read error may be the cause. This chain connects TRBV7-7 to TRBJ2-1; 14 nucleotides align to TRBD2. Germline V lookup: CDR1 SSHAT, CDR2 FNYEAQ (reference sequence). This CDR3 comprises 15 residues. This CDR3 is CASSKGLAGVNEQFF. CDR3 coding DNA: TGTGCTAGCAGCAAGGGACTAGCGGGAGTCAATGAGCAGTTCTTC.

The J gene is TRBJ2-7, the V gene TRBV7-2; 8 nucleotides match TRBD2. V shed 7 bases and J 3 bases; nucleotides not matched to a gene: 11. This CDR3 contains 15 residues. Per the germline V gene, CDR1 is SGHTA and CDR2 is FQGNSA. Here the CDR3 reads CASNGGAGPLYEQYF. The CDR3 coding sequence is TGTGCCAGCAACGGGGGGGCAGGGCCACTCTACGAGCAGTACTTC.

The chain combines TRBV7-3 with TRBJ2-2; D ambiguous. The ends were cut back, 5 bases at V and 4 bases at J, with 14 bases in the middle. This CDR3 is 15 amino acids long. The V gene's germline CDR1 is SGHTA and CDR2 FQGTGA. CDR3 DNA: TGTGCCAGCAGCCCCCCCTCATCGGGCACCGGGGAGCTGTTTTTT. Translation gives CASSPPSSGTGELFF.

V usage is TRBV10-3 and J usage is TRBJ2-7; perhaps TRBD1 as D (6 bases). This CDR3 spans 15 amino acids. Trimming removed 4 bases at V and 2 bases at J, with 15 bases between. Germline CDR1 is ENHRY and CDR2 is SYGVKD. CDR3 sequence: CAISGGQGNPYEQYF. Here the CDR3 DNA reads TGTGCCATCAGTGGCGGCCAGGGGAACCCCTACGAGCAGTACTTC.

V and J are TRBV5-4 and TRBJ1-2; 7 nucleotides align to TRBD1. The CDR3 loop spans 13 amino acids. The germline gives CDR1 SGHNT, CDR2 YYREEE (reference sequence). J was trimmed by 8 bases and V by 2 bases; bases with no gene match: 6. CDR3 protein: CASSFDRDGGYTF. Here the CDR3 DNA reads TGTGCCAGCAGCTTTGACAGGGACGGAGGCTACACCTTC.

This clone occurred once. The chain links TRBV10-3 to TRBJ2-5; perhaps TRBD1 as D (6 bases). There are 13 residues in the CDR3. Trimming cost V 6 bases and J 5 bases, with 13 bases left between them. CDR1 and CDR2 from the germline V gene are ENHRY and SYGVKD. The DNA of the CDR3 is TGTGCCATCAGCCGGGACATAGGGGAGACCCAGTACTTC. This sequence encodes CAISRDIGETQYF.

This rearrangement joins TRBV7-2 to TRBJ1-2; D unclear. The length of the CDR3 is 14 residues. Germline V gives CDR1 SGHTA, CDR2 FQGNSA. The V gene lost 3 bases and the J gene lost 7 bases, with 15 bases spanning the gap. The CDR3 loop is CASSFSGYGPGYTF. The CDR3 nucleotides read TGTGCCAGCAGCTTTTCGGGGTATGGTCCTGGCTACACCTTC.

The chain joins TRBV27 to TRBJ1-1, with 7 positions matching TRBD1. The CDR3 consists of 16 residues. Looked up from germline, CDR1 is MNHEY and CDR2 is SMNVEV (reference sequence). The ends lost 5 bases at V and 0 bases at J; junction bases unmatched: 9. The CDR3 sequence is CASSETGWPMNTEAFF. The CDR3 DNA is TGTGCCAGCAGTGAGACAGGGTGGCCTATGAACACTGAAGCTTTCTTT.

This clone was found a few times. The chain has TRBV14 and TRBJ1-2; D perhaps matches TRBD1 (6 bases). Germline assignment: CDR1 SGHDN and CDR2 FVKESK. Trimming cost V 1 base and J 4 bases, with 7 bases left between them. The CDR3 length is 13 residues. The CDR3 bases are TGTGCCAGCAGCCAAGGGACAGCCTATGGCTACACCTTC. Its translation is CASSQGTAYGYTF.

V and J are TRBV5-1 and TRBJ2-1; TRBD2 aligns across 13 bases. The germline gives CDR1 SGHRS, CDR2 YFSETQ. V lost 0 bases and J lost 4; bases outside the gene matches: 4. The CDR3 is made up of 17 amino acids. DNA of the CDR3: TGCGCCAGCAGCTTGGGGACTAGCGGGGGTCTATACAATGAGCAGTTCTTC. It specifies CASSLGTSGGLYNEQFF.

The chain employs TRBV15 and TRBJ2-2, with 7 positions matching TRBD1. V lost 0 bases, J lost 0 bases, and 1 base stayed unmatched. The CDR3 has 16 residues. Germline V lookup: CDR1 LNHNV, CDR2 YYDKDF (reference sequence). The CDR3 nucleotides read TGTGCCACCAGCAGAGAGGGACAGCCGAACACCGGGGAGCTGTTTTTT. Its translation: CATSREGQPNTGELFF.